A single sample is the source of the 14 T cell receptor beta chains below, sequenced in a study of blood T cell repertoires in COVID-19 (dated by TCRdb to 2018 to 2021). The library was obtained by the immunoSEQ multiplex PCR assay. Imported from immuneACCESS, the table was reduced by TCRdb to in-frame sequences with V and J called. These copies leave out some clones; in studies compared against another copy, an unresolved V gene accounts for under half, and the cause of the remainder is not known. This sample comprises tens of thousands of clones, 83% of them detected only once. Around 29% of the sample comes from the top ten. The sample consisted of peripheral blood. The receptor source for this set is a woman aged 80 or over with acute or convalescent COVID-19.

The chain uses TRBV19 and TRBJ2-6; no clear D. CDR1 and CDR2 (germline): LNHDA, SQIVND (reference sequence). CDR3 length equals 13 residues. Trimming took off 8 bases at V and 0 bases at J, with 5 bases between the two ends. CDR3 nucleotide sequence: TGTGCCAGTTCTACCTCTGGGGCCAACGTCCTGACTTTC. Its translation: CASSTSGANVLTF. Based on the CDR3 plus reference TRBV19 and TRBJ2-6, the full variable domain is DGGITQSPKYLFRKEGQNVTLSCEQNLNHDAMYWYRQDPGQGLRLIYYSQIVNDFQKGDIAEGYSVSREKKESFPLTVTSAQKNPTAFYLCASSTSGANVLTFGAGSRLTVL.

This clone showed up just a few times. The V and J genes are TRBV5-1 and TRBJ1-3; tentative D call: TRBD1 (6 bases). The CDR3 length is 16 residues. Trimming cost V 1 base and J 2 bases, with 13 bases left between them. Germline-derived CDR1 and CDR2 are SGHRS and YFSETQ. The CDR3 DNA follows: TGCGCCAGCAGCTTGATGGGGGCAGGGGCTGGAAACACCATATATTTT. Encoded protein: CASSLMGAGAGNTIYF. Variable domain in full (rest from reference TRBV5-1 and TRBJ1-3): KAGVTQTPRYLIKTRGQQVTLSCSPISGHRSVSWYQQTPGQGLQFLFEYFSETQRNKGNFPGRFSGRQFSNSRSEMNVSTLELGDSALYLCASSLMGAGAGNTIYFGEGSWLTVV.

The CDR3 is CASSQARGTGDYGYTF. In DNA form, the CDR3 reads TGTGCCAGCAGCCAGGCGCGGGGGACAGGGGACTATGGCTACACCTTC. The chain recombines TRBV4-2 with TRBJ1-2; 10 nucleotides align to TRBD1. V shed 3 bases, J shed 3 bases, and the junction held 7 bases outside the gene matches. This CDR3 region has 16 residues. CDR1 LGHNA and CDR2 YNFKEQ come from the germline V gene.

The rearrangement joins TRBV5-1 to TRBJ2-1, with D possibly matching TRBD2 (7 bases). The ends were cut back, 4 bases at V and 3 bases at J, with 26 bases in the middle. The CDR3 consists of 19 residues. Germline V gene lookup returns CDR1 SGHRS and CDR2 YFSETQ. CDR3 region: CASSGPLAGADLRYNEQFF. Here the CDR3 DNA reads TGCGCCAGCAGCGGACCGCTTGCGGGGGCAGACCTCCGCTACAATGAGCAGTTCTTC.

This clone came up a few times. This chain links TRBV13 with TRBJ1-1; 7 bases line up with TRBD1. This CDR3 spans 13 amino acids. Unmatched junction bases numbered 4, after V lost 5 bases and J lost 4 bases. Germline V gene data show CDR1 as PRHDT and CDR2 as FYEKMQ (reference sequence). For the CDR3, the DNA is TGTGCCAGCAGCCATAACAGGGGCACTGAAGCTTTCTTT. Translated: CASSHNRGTEAFF. The variable domain in full, completed from reference TRBV13 and TRBJ1-1, reads AAGVIQSPRHLIKEKRETATLKCYPIPRHDTVYWYQQGPGQDPQFLISFYEKMQSDKGSIPDRFSAQQFSDYHSELNMSSLELGDSALYFCASSHNRGTEAFFGQGTRLTVV.

The V call is TRBV11-2, the J call TRBJ2-5; the D gene is possibly TRBD1 (6 bases). The germline CDR1 and CDR2 sequences are SGHAT and FQNNGV. V lost 2 bases to trimming and J lost 3 bases, with 7 bases between them. There are 13 residues in the CDR3. CDR3 amino acids: CASSLHREETQYF. The CDR3 coding sequence is TGTGCCAGCAGCTTACACAGGGAAGAGACCCAGTACTTC.

The count of this clone is one. V gene TRBV30 combines with J gene TRBJ2-5, with a possible D match to TRBD1 (6 bases). Germline assignment: CDR1 GTSNPN and CDR2 SVGIG (reference sequence). V lost 6 bases and J 1 base, leaving 18 bases between the germline ends. The CDR3 totals 15 residues. CDR3 bases: TGTGCCTGTCAATCAGCACAGGGCATCCAAGAGACCCAGTACTTC. It is translated as CACQSAQGIQETQYF.

The chain recombines TRBV7-8 with TRBJ1-3; the D is unclear. Trimming pared 5 bases from V and 9 bases from J, leaving 11 bases between. The CDR3 runs to 12 residues. The germline V gene has CDR1 SGHVS and CDR2 FQNEAQ. The CDR3 region has the DNA TGTGCCAGCAGCCCTACCCTTAGCACCATATATTTT. This sequence encodes CASSPTLSTIYF.

This clone came up once. This chain joins TRBV28 and TRBJ2-7; possibly TRBD2 for D (6 bases). CDR1 and CDR2 from the germline V gene are MDHEN and SYDVKM. V shed 6 bases and J shed 0 bases, with 15 bases lying between them. The CDR3 contains 15 residues. CDR3 DNA sequence: TGTGCCAGCAGGACGGGACTCTCGAGCTCCTACGAGCAGTACTTC. Translated, it gives CASRTGLSSSYEQYF.

This sequence joins TRBV19 and TRBJ2-3; D might be TRBD1 (6 bases). The CDR3 has 15 residues. The V end lost 8 bases, the J end lost 1 base, and 16 bases lay between the germline ends. From germline, CDR1 is LNHDA and CDR2 SQIVND (reference sequence). CDR3 bases: TGTGCCAGTTCGCAAGGGCCAGGGGGCACAGATACGCAGTATTTT. Residues: CASSQGPGGTDTQYF.

The chain carries TRBV28 and TRBJ2-7; TRBD1 is a possible D gene (6 bases). The CDR3 extends over 13 amino acids. V shed 9 bases and J shed 2 bases, with 14 bases lying between them. Germline V gene lookup returns CDR1 MDHEN and CDR2 SYDVKM. CDR3 nucleotides: TGTGCCAGAAGCCGGGACACCGCCTACGAGCAGTACTTC. Amino acids: CARSRDTAYEQYF. Variable domain in full (rest from reference TRBV28 and TRBJ2-7): DVKVTQSSRYLVKRTGEKVFLECVQDMDHENMFWYRQDPGLGLRLIYFSYDVKMKEKGDIPEGYSVSREKKERFSLILESASTNQTSMYLCARSRDTAYEQYFGPGTRLTVT.

In this sample, this clone turned up once. This chain joins TRBV10-3 and TRBJ2-3, with 8 bases lining up with TRBD2. From germline, CDR1 is ENHRY and CDR2 SYGVKD. V was pared by 3 bases and J by 3 bases, with 8 bases of the junction left unmatched. The CDR3 covers 16 residues. The CDR3 loop is CAISDTTSGKTDTQYF. The CDR3 DNA reads as TGTGCCATCAGTGATACTACTAGCGGAAAGACAGATACGCAGTATTTT.

The gene calls are TRBV19 and TRBJ2-2; the match to TRBD1 covers 9 bases. The germline gives CDR1 LNHDA, CDR2 SQIVND (reference sequence). This CDR3 is 15 amino acids long. V was pared by 6 bases and J by 6 bases, with 8 bases of the junction left unmatched. The CDR3 DNA sequence: TGTGCCAGTAGGAAAACAGGGGGCGATTCCGGGGAGCTGTTTTTT. Encoded protein: CASRKTGGDSGELFF.

The V gene is TRBV7-2, the J gene TRBJ1-5; D might be TRBD1 (5 bases). The CDR3 has 13 amino acids. Germline loops: CDR1 SGHTA, CDR2 FQGNSA. V was cut by 3 bases and J by 2 bases, with 5 bases left in between. The CDR3 DNA follows: TGTGCCAGCAGCTTCAGGGGCAATCAGCCCCAGCATTTT. This codes for CASSFRGNQPQHF.